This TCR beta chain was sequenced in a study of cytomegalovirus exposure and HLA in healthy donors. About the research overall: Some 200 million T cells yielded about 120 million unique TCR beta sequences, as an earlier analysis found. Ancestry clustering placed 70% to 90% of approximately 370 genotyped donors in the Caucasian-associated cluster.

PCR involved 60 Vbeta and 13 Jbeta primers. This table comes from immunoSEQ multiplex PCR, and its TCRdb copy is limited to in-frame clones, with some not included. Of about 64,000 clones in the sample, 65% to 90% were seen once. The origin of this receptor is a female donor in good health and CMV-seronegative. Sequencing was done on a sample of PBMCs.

CDR3 nucleotide sequence: TGTGCCAGCAGTTTTGGGCAGGGGGACTATGGCTACACCTTC. Translated, it gives CASSFGQGDYGYTF. This chain links TRBV28 with TRBJ1-2; 7 bases agree with TRBD1. Trimming removed 3 bases from V and 3 bases from J; junction bases left unmatched: 4. The CDR3 is 14 amino acids. CDR1 is MDHEN and CDR2 is SYDVKM in the germline V gene.